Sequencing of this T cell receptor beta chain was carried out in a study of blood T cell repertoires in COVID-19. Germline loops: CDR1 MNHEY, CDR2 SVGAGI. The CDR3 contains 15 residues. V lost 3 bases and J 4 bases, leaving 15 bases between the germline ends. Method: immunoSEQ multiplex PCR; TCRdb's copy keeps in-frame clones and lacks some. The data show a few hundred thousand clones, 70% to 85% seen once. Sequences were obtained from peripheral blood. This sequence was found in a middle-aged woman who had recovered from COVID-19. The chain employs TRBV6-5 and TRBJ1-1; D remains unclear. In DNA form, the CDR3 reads TGTGCCAGCAGTTATTCGGGAGTGGGGATCACTGAAGCTTTCTTT. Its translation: CASSYSGVGITEAFF.